This TCR beta chain was retrieved from a study of T cell responses to AZD1222 COVID-19 vaccine. Assay: immunoSEQ multiplex PCR; the TCRdb copy retains only in-frame clones and omits some. The sample lists roughly 200,000 clones, approximately 91% seen once, with over 1.5% in the top ten. CDR3 length: 15 amino acids. V dropped 5 bases and J dropped 3 bases, with 14 bases sitting between them. Germline assignment: CDR1 SGHTA and CDR2 FQGNSA. Study conclusions and caveats: Spike-spanning, vaccine-associated CD4 TCRs were dominant at 160-218 and 743-854.

The sample holds a few counts of this clone. Its antigen is still unknown. This chain links TRBV7-2 with TRBJ1-5; D call uncertain. This specimen was peripheral blood, taken 28 days after the second AZD1222 dose. This TCR was recovered from an adult who received the AZD1222 COVID-19 vaccine. Written as DNA, the CDR3 is TGTGCCAGCAGCCCGGACCGGGCCAACAATCAGCCCCAGCATTTT. It codes for CASSPDRANNQPQHF.